The rows below give T cell receptor beta chains drawn from one sample of a study of blood T cell repertoires in COVID-19. Produced via immunoSEQ multiplex PCR; TCRdb's table is partial and in-frame only. Among about 46,000 clones listed, over 70% were seen once. The sequencing sample was made of peripheral blood. Source of these receptors: an elderly woman with acute or convalescent COVID-19. Both conserved end residues are part of each CDR3. A D gene is named only where the DNA matches it firmly. Not every row has a clone size; where given, it reads once, few, many or a size class.

d_gene: TRBD1; abundance: .; j_gene: TRBJ1-1; len: 15; v_gene: TRBV9; CDR3aa: CASSPKGRGTTEAFF; CDR3nt: TGTGCCAGCAGCCCCAAGGGCAGGGGGACCACTGAAGCTTTCTTT
d_gene: TRBD2; abundance: once; j_gene: TRBJ2-7; len: 17; v_gene: TRBV3-1/TRBV3-2; CDR3aa: CASSQGATGGPSYEQYF; CDR3nt: TGTGCCAGCAGCCAAGGCGCGACGGGGGGTCCTTCCTACGAGCAGTACTTC
d_gene: .; abundance: .; j_gene: TRBJ2-3; len: 13; v_gene: TRBV2; CDR3aa: CASSPEDTDTQYF; CDR3nt: TGTGCCAGCAGCCCAGAGGACACAGATACGCAGTATTTT
d_gene: TRBD2; abundance: .; j_gene: TRBJ2-1; len: 16; v_gene: TRBV18; CDR3aa: CASSFGLAGGYNEQFF; CDR3nt: TGTGCCAGCTCATTTGGGCTAGCGGGGGGATACAATGAGCAGTTCTTC
d_gene: .; abundance: .; j_gene: TRBJ1-6; len: 13; v_gene: TRBV2; CDR3aa: CASISRGDSPLHF; CDR3nt: TGTGCCAGCATTTCCAGGGGAGACTCACCCCTCCACTTT
d_gene: TRBD1; abundance: .; j_gene: TRBJ1-6; len: 15; v_gene: TRBV5-1; CDR3aa: CASSASTGENSPLHF; CDR3nt: TGCGCCAGCAGCGCATCGACAGGGGAAAATTCACCCCTCCACTTT
d_gene: .; abundance: .; j_gene: TRBJ2-7; len: 13; v_gene: TRBV2; CDR3aa: CASSKGLKYEQYF; CDR3nt: TGTGCCAGCAGTAAGGGACTTAAGTACGAGCAGTACTTC
d_gene: .; abundance: large; j_gene: TRBJ1-2; len: 15; v_gene: TRBV10-2; CDR3aa: CASSDPTGRDDGYTF; CDR3nt: TGCGCCAGCAGTGACCCTACAGGCCGAGATGATGGCTACACCTTC
d_gene: .; abundance: .; j_gene: TRBJ1-1; len: 13; v_gene: TRBV9; CDR3aa: CASSVTGVTEAFF; CDR3nt: TGTGCCAGCAGCGTGACAGGTGTGACTGAAGCTTTCTTT
d_gene: .; abundance: .; j_gene: TRBJ2-3; len: 13; v_gene: TRBV9; CDR3aa: CASSVISMDTQYF; CDR3nt: TGTGCCAGCAGCGTAATTAGCATGGATACGCAGTATTTT
d_gene: .; abundance: .; j_gene: TRBJ1-2; len: 14; v_gene: TRBV4-1; CDR3aa: CASSQGPQNYGYTF; CDR3nt: TGCGCCAGCAGCCAAGGGCCACAGAACTATGGCTACACCTTC
d_gene: TRBD1; abundance: .; j_gene: TRBJ1-1; len: 18; v_gene: TRBV11-3; CDR3aa: CASSANKPGTAMNTEAFF; CDR3nt: TGTGCCAGCAGCGCCAATAAACCCGGGACAGCCATGAACACTGAAGCTTTCTTT
d_gene: TRBD2; abundance: .; j_gene: TRBJ2-2; len: 17; v_gene: TRBV7-2; CDR3aa: CASRFLAGGPDTGELFF; CDR3nt: TGTGCCAGCAGATTCCTAGCGGGGGGGCCGGACACCGGGGAGCTGTTTTTT
d_gene: TRBD1; abundance: .; j_gene: TRBJ1-4; len: 15; v_gene: TRBV5-1; CDR3aa: CASSWGDRAEEKLFF; CDR3nt: TGCGCCAGCAGCTGGGGGGACAGGGCGGAAGAAAAACTGTTTTTT
d_gene: .; abundance: .; j_gene: TRBJ1-1; len: 14; v_gene: TRBV6-1; CDR3aa: CASSEGQLNTEAFF; CDR3nt: TGTGCCAGCAGTGAAGGACAGCTGAACACTGAAGCTTTCTTT
d_gene: .; abundance: .; j_gene: TRBJ2-1; len: 11; v_gene: TRBV11-2; CDR3aa: CASNLNNEQFF; CDR3nt: TGTGCCAGCAACCTAAACAATGAGCAGTTCTTC
d_gene: .; abundance: .; j_gene: TRBJ2-7; len: 13; v_gene: TRBV5-1; CDR3aa: CASSLSGDYEQYF; CDR3nt: TGCGCCAGCAGCTTGAGTGGAGACTACGAGCAGTACTTC
d_gene: TRBD2; abundance: .; j_gene: TRBJ2-5; len: 16; v_gene: TRBV3-1/TRBV3-2; CDR3aa: CASSQNSGGATETQYF; CDR3nt: TGTGCCAGCAGCCAAAATAGCGGGGGGGCTACGGAGACCCAGTACTTC
d_gene: TRBD1; abundance: once; j_gene: TRBJ2-1; len: 15; v_gene: TRBV2; CDR3aa: CASRYRDRTNNEQFF; CDR3nt: TGTGCCAGCAGATACCGGGACAGGACAAACAATGAGCAGTTCTTC
d_gene: .; abundance: .; j_gene: TRBJ2-3; len: 12; v_gene: TRBV18; CDR3aa: CASSPVADTQYF; CDR3nt: TGTGCCAGCTCCCCGGTCGCAGATACGCAGTATTTT
d_gene: .; abundance: .; j_gene: TRBJ1-1; len: 14; v_gene: TRBV18; CDR3aa: CASSPRPGNTEAFF; CDR3nt: TGTGCCAGCTCACCACGGCCAGGGAACACTGAAGCTTTCTTT
d_gene: TRBD1; abundance: .; j_gene: TRBJ2-3; len: 18; v_gene: TRBV19; CDR3aa: CASSTQRTGGSPRDTQYF; CDR3nt: TGTGCCAGTAGTACCCAACGGACAGGGGGCAGTCCGAGGGATACGCAGTATTTT
d_gene: .; abundance: .; j_gene: TRBJ1-2; len: 15; v_gene: TRBV19; CDR3aa: CASSIGMEGYYGYTF; CDR3nt: TGTGCCAGTAGTATAGGGATGGAGGGATACTATGGCTACACCTTC
d_gene: .; abundance: .; j_gene: TRBJ1-1; len: 13; v_gene: TRBV5-1; CDR3aa: CASSLTYNTEAFF; CDR3nt: TGCGCCAGCAGCTTGACTTATAACACTGAAGCTTTCTTT
d_gene: TRBD1; abundance: .; j_gene: TRBJ1-3; len: 16; v_gene: TRBV10-3; CDR3aa: CAISDAGQGLGNTIYF; CDR3nt: TGTGCCATCAGTGACGCGGGACAGGGGCTCGGAAACACCATATATTTT
d_gene: TRBD2; abundance: .; j_gene: TRBJ2-3; len: 16; v_gene: TRBV3-1/TRBV3-2; CDR3aa: CASSPRKRGGMMAQYF; CDR3nt: TGTGCCAGCAGCCCGCGAAAGCGGGGTGGGATGATGGCGCAGTATTTT
d_gene: .; abundance: .; j_gene: TRBJ2-3; len: 14; v_gene: TRBV27; CDR3aa: CASSFRRGTDTQYF; CDR3nt: TGTGCCAGCAGTTTTCGCAGGGGCACAGATACGCAGTATTTT